This T cell receptor (beta chain) came from a study of T cell responses to AZD1222 COVID-19 vaccine. Per the germline V gene, CDR1 is SSHAT and CDR2 is FNYEAQ (reference sequence). This CDR3 contains 15 residues. Trimming took 6 bases from V and 2 from J; bases not matched to a gene: 4. Clones were read by immunoSEQ multiplex PCR, and TCRdb kept only the in-frame ones, dropping some. Counted here are about 130,000 clones, 80% to 90% occurring once; the ten biggest clones make up about 9.9%. To note about this clone: Its cognate antigen is unknown.

Whole-study findings and limits: Repertoire collection took place solely once the T cell response had peaked. Distributed over spike, vaccine-associated CD4 TCRs predominated at 160-218 and 743-854. Clonal diversity was possibly underestimated, and the donors were mostly white British, with more females.

The chain is built from TRBV7-7 and TRBJ2-1; 10 nucleotides match TRBD2. The starting material was peripheral blood, obtained 28 days after the second AZD1222 dose. This TCR derives from an adult who received the AZD1222 COVID-19 vaccine. The CDR3 loop reads CASSSTSGTYNEQFF. CDR3 DNA: TGTGCCAGCAGTTCAACTAGCGGGACCTACAATGAGCAGTTCTTC.